These 24 T cell receptor beta chains came from one sample sequenced in a study of CD8 T cells in Susac syndrome. Reverse transcription used about 0.45 to 1 ug RNA and random hexamers. TCRdb passed the immunoSEQ multiplex PCR reads through MiXCR, listing each CDR3 protein once. The sample carries about 300,000 distinct CDR3 sequences, roughly 90% recorded once. Sequenced sample: CD8+ T cells from PBMCs. These receptors were taken from a human donor with multiple sclerosis.

The J gene is TRBJ2-3, the V gene TRBV6-5; the D is unclear. The CDR3 totals 13 residues. V lost 7 bases and J lost 5, with 13 bases in between. In germline, CDR1 is MNHEY, CDR2 SVGAGI. The CDR3 here is CASKLKAGDTQYF. As DNA, the CDR3 is TGTGCCAGCAAGCTCAAGGCCGGAGATACGCAGTATTTT.

The CDR3 region is CSARLAGEILYNEQFF. The CDR3 DNA reads as TGCAGTGCTAGACTAGCGGGAGAGATCCTCTACAATGAGCAGTTCTTC. The chain links TRBV20-1 to TRBJ2-1; 10 bases align to TRBD2. The CDR3 length is 16 residues. Germline CDR1 is DFQATT and CDR2 is SNEGSKA (reference sequence). V was pared by 2 bases and J by 3 bases, with 7 bases of the junction left unmatched.

The chain links TRBV7-9 to TRBJ2-5; 9 nucleotides line up with TRBD1. The germline V gene encodes CDR1 SEHNR and CDR2 FQNEAQ (reference sequence). The trim removed 5 bases at V and 4 bases at J, leaving 8 bases unmatched. The CDR3 loop spans 15 amino acids. CDR3 residues: CASSPLGQGVETQYF. The CDR3 DNA follows: TGTGCCAGCAGCCCCCTGGGACAGGGTGTAGAGACCCAGTACTTC. Filled out from reference TRBV7-9 and TRBJ2-5, the complete variable domain reads DTGVSQNPRHKITKRGQNVTFRCDPISEHNRLYWYRQTLGQGPEFLTYFQNEAQLEKSRLLSDRFSAERPKGSFSTLEIQRTEQGDSAMYLCASSPLGQGVETQYFGPGTRLLVL.

The CDR3 nucleotides read TGTGCCAGCGGTCCGGGGGCCGGCCACTACGAGCAGTACTTC. As protein: CASGPGAGHYEQYF. The chain carries TRBV11-2 and TRBJ2-7; D may be TRBD1 or TRBD2 (6 bases each). This CDR3 region has 14 residues. The V end lost 8 bases, the J end lost 3 bases, and 17 bases lay between the germline ends. Germline V gene lookup returns CDR1 SGHAT and CDR2 FQNNGV.

The chain combines TRBV6-2 or TRBV6-3 with TRBJ1-5; perhaps TRBD1 as D (6 bases). CDR3 length equals 15 residues. The V end lost 5 bases, the J end lost 3 bases, and 14 bases lay between the germline ends. The germline V gene encodes CDR1 MNHEY and CDR2 SVGEGT. In DNA form, the CDR3 reads TGTGCCAGCAGTACAACAGGGTTTGTCAATCAGCCCCAGCATTTT. Its translation is CASSTTGFVNQPQHF.

The chain is built from TRBV7-4 and TRBJ1-3, with 8 nucleotides matching TRBD1. Germline V gene sequence: CDR1 SGHVT, CDR2 SQSDAQ. V lost 2 bases to trimming and J lost 9 bases; unmatched junction nucleotides: 6. This CDR3 region has 14 residues. The CDR3 nucleotides read TGTGCCAGCAGCTTACGAGGGACAGGCAGCACCATATATTTT. This gives the protein CASSLRGTGSTIYF.

In DNA form, the CDR3 reads TGTGCCAGCCGAATACGCGGGACCCCCAATACGCAGTATTTT. Translating gives CASRIRGTPNTQYF. The V gene is TRBV27, the J gene TRBJ2-3, with D perhaps TRBD2 (6 bases). Per the germline V gene, CDR1 is MNHEY and CDR2 is SMNVEV (reference sequence). The CDR3 is made up of 14 amino acids. Trimming stripped 8 bases from V and 7 bases from J, with 19 bases between.

This chain uses TRBV12-3 or TRBV12-4 with TRBJ2-1, with 8 nucleotides matching TRBD2. CDR3 length equals 15 residues. V was clipped by 5 bases and J by 1 base; unmatched bases: 4. CDR3 amino acids: CASSEGTSSYNEQFF. For the CDR3, the DNA is TGTGCCAGCAGTGAAGGGACTAGTTCCTACAATGAGCAGTTCTTC.

The table lists this clonotype with a count of one. The chain is built from TRBV29-1 and TRBJ2-3; perhaps TRBD1 as D (5 bases). Germline CDR1 SQVTM, CDR2 ANQGSEA. The CDR3 loop spans 15 amino acids. The V gene lost 3 bases and the J gene lost 3 bases, with 16 bases spanning the gap. The chain's CDR3 is CSVETPRRQTDTQYF. The CDR3 DNA sequence: TGCAGCGTTGAGACTCCGAGGAGACAGACAGATACGCAGTATTTT.

The chain is built from TRBV5-4 and TRBJ2-7; 10 bases fit TRBD2. V lost 5 bases, J lost 2 bases, and 4 bases stayed unmatched. This CDR3 comprises 14 residues. CDR1 and CDR2 from the germline V gene are SGHNT and YYREEE (reference sequence). DNA for the CDR3: TGTGCCAGCAGGTTTAGCGGGGGGCCCTACGAGCAGTACTTC. It is translated as CASRFSGGPYEQYF.

The chain is built from TRBV5-1 and TRBJ2-2; 9 nucleotides match TRBD2. CDR3 length equals 16 residues. The V segment lost 4 bases and the J segment 0 bases; nucleotides outside the gene matches: 4. Germline loops: CDR1 SGHRS, CDR2 YFSETQ. CDR3 bases: TGCGCCAGCAGCCCGAGACTAGCGGCGAACACCGGGGAGCTGTTTTTT. Translation gives CASSPRLAANTGELFF.

This clonotype was found once. J is TRBJ2-3 and V is TRBV7-9; 9 bases line up with TRBD2. This CDR3 region has 16 residues. The ends lost 5 bases at V and 0 bases at J; junction bases unmatched: 6. Germline loops: CDR1 SEHNR, CDR2 FQNEAQ (reference sequence). The CDR3 reads CASSPRLAASTDTQYF. DNA for the CDR3: TGTGCCAGCAGCCCCCGACTAGCGGCTAGCACAGATACGCAGTATTTT.

This chain links TRBV25-1 with TRBJ2-7; 14 bases map to TRBD2. Germline V CDR1 and CDR2: MGHDK, SYGVNS. The J segment lost 5 bases and the V segment lost 4 bases, leaving 4 bases of the junction unmatched. The CDR3 covers 15 residues. The CDR3 DNA sequence: TGTGCCAGCAGTGTAGGGACTAGCGGGAGTCACGAGCAGTACTTC. Protein: CASSVGTSGSHEQYF.

This chain links TRBV28 with TRBJ1-2, with TRBD1 matching 8 bases. J lost 5 bases, V lost 6 bases, and 11 bases had no gene match. The CDR3 extends over 15 amino acids. Germline V lookup: CDR1 MDHEN, CDR2 SYDVKM. CDR3 protein: CASRSAGQVTYGYTF. The CDR3 nucleotides are TGTGCCAGCAGGTCAGCGGGACAGGTGACATATGGCTACACCTTC.

This sequence joins TRBV7-8 and TRBJ2-3; TRBD1 or TRBD2 may be the D gene (6 bases each). The CDR3 consists of 15 residues. V shed 5 bases and J shed 0 bases, with 12 bases lying between them. Germline lookup yields CDR1 SGHVS and CDR2 FQNEAQ. The CDR3: CASSAGHLSTDTQYF. The CDR3 nucleotides are TGTGCCAGCAGCGCGGGACACCTAAGCACAGATACGCAGTATTTT.

The chain recombines TRBV6-2 or TRBV6-3 with TRBJ2-3, with no clear D. CDR3 length: 14 residues. Per the germline V gene, CDR1 is MNHEY and CDR2 is SVGEGT. Trimming pared 2 bases from V and 2 bases from J, leaving 8 bases between. As DNA, the CDR3 is TGTGCCAGCAGTTACACCCGGGTCACAGATACGCAGTATTTT. Protein: CASSYTRVTDTQYF.

The V and J genes are TRBV19 and TRBJ2-1, with D possibly called TRBD1 or TRBD2 (5 bases each). Germline V gene lookup returns CDR1 LNHDA and CDR2 SQIVND (reference sequence). Trimming stripped 9 bases from V and 7 bases from J, with 13 bases between. This CDR3 is built from 12 residues. CDR3 residues: CASAYEGNEQFF. In DNA form, the CDR3 reads TGTGCCAGCGCATACGAGGGGAATGAGCAGTTCTTC.

The V call is TRBV3-1, the J call TRBJ2-7, with a weak D call TRBD1 (5 bases). CDR3 length equals 12 residues. CDR1 LGHDT and CDR2 YNNKEL come from the germline V gene (reference sequence). The germline V and J ends were trimmed by 1 base and 7 bases, with 8 bases remaining between them. The CDR3 DNA reads as TGTGCCAGCAGCCAAGGGGGCCCGGAGCAGTACTTC. It encodes CASSQGGPEQYF.

The J gene is TRBJ2-3, the V gene TRBV5-1; 7 bases match TRBD2. Per germline, CDR1 SGHRS and CDR2 YFSETQ. V trimming: 4 bases; J trimming: 6 bases; junction bases outside the gene matches: 11. The CDR3 spans 15 residues. CDR3 nucleotide sequence: TGCGCCAGCAGCCCGACTAGCCCCCACGTGGATACGCAGTATTTT. It is translated as CASSPTSPHVDTQYF. Complete variable domain (other parts from reference TRBV5-1 and TRBJ2-3): KAGVTQTPRYLIKTRGQQVTLSCSPISGHRSVSWYQQTPGQGLQFLFEYFSETQRNKGNFPGRFSGRQFSNSRSEMNVSTLELGDSALYLCASSPTSPHVDTQYFGPGTRLTVL.

The V gene is TRBV12-3 or TRBV12-4, the J gene TRBJ2-7, with 7 bases fitting TRBD2. J gave up 3 bases and V 5 bases, and 10 bases lay outside the gene matches. This CDR3 is built from 15 residues. In DNA, the CDR3 is TGTGCCAGCAGTGATCCCCTGGGGGGGGGCTACGAGCAGTACTTC. This encodes CASSDPLGGGYEQYF.

The CDR3 sequence: CASSQGTDTASVETQYF. The CDR3 nucleotides read TGTGCCAGCAGCCAAGGGACAGATACTGCCTCCGTAGAGACCCAGTACTTC. This chain links TRBV3-1 with TRBJ2-5; perhaps TRBD1 as D (6 bases). The CDR3 runs 17 residues. CDR1 is LGHDT and CDR2 is YNNKEL in the germline V gene (reference sequence). V was pared by 1 base and J by 4 bases, with 19 bases between.

This clonotype was detected a few times. The gene calls are TRBV7-2 and TRBJ2-7; the match to TRBD2 covers 8 bases. Germline loops: CDR1 SGHTA, CDR2 FQGNSA. Trimming cost V 1 base and J 4 bases; bases outside gene matches: 3. There are 14 residues in the CDR3. Here the CDR3 reads CASSLEGLVYEQYF. DNA of the CDR3: TGTGCCAGCAGCTTAGAGGGACTAGTGTACGAGCAGTACTTC.

V gene TRBV7-9 combines with J gene TRBJ2-1; no reliable D call. V lost 5 bases, J lost 7 bases, and 9 bases lay in between. The CDR3 runs to 12 residues. The germline V gene has CDR1 SEHNR and CDR2 FQNEAQ (reference sequence). The CDR3 coding sequence is TGTGCCAGCAGCAGAGGTGGTAATGAGCAGTTCTTC. Translation: CASSRGGNEQFF.

The chain employs TRBV4-1 and TRBJ2-7, with no clear D. V was pared by 4 bases and J by 4 bases, with 20 bases between. The length of the CDR3 is 16 residues. Per germline, CDR1 MGHRA and CDR2 YSYEKL. The CDR3 protein is CASSLLSRAPGYEQYF. In DNA, the CDR3 is TGCGCCAGCAGCCTCCTGAGCAGAGCCCCCGGGTACGAGCAGTACTTC.